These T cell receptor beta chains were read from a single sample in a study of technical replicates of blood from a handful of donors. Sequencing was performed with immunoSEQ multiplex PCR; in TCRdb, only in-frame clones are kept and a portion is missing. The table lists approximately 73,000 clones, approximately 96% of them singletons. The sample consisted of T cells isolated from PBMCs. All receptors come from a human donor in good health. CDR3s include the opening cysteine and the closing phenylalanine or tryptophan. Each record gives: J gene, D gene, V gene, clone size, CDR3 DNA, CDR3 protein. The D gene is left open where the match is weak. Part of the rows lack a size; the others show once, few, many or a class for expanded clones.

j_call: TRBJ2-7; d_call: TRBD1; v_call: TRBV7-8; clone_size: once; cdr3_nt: TGTGCCAGCAGCTCACTCGATTTACAGGGGGCGCCTGGCGAGCAGTACTTC; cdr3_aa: CASSSLDLQGAPGEQYF
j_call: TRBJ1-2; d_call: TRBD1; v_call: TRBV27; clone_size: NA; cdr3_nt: TGTGCCAGCAGTTGGGACAGGGAGGTTTCCTATGGCTACACCTTC; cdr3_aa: CASSWDREVSYGYTF
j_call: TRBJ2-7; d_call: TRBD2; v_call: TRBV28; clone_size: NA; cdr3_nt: TGTGCCAGCAGTCCTTTCCTTGGTAGCGGGGGTACCTACGAGCAGTACTTC; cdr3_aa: CASSPFLGSGGTYEQYF
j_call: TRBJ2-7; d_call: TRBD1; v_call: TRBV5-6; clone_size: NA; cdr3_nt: TGTGCCAGCACCTTAACACCCGGGACAGGGGCCGAGCAGTACTTC; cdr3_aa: CASTLTPGTGAEQYF
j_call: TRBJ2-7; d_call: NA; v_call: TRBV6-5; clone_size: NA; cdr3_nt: TGTGCCAGCAGTACTACCCCCTACGAGCAGTACTTC; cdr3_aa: CASSTTPYEQYF
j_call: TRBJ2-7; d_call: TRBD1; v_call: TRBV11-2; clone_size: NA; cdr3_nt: TGTGCCAGCAGCTTATACAGGGGTGTGGAGCAGTACTTC; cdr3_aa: CASSLYRGVEQYF
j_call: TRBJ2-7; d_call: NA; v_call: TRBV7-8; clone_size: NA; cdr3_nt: TGTGCCAGCAGCTTAGGAGTTAGCGGTGGCTCCTACGAGCAGTACTTC; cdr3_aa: CASSLGVSGGSYEQYF
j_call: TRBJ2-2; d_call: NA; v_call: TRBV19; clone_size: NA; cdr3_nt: TGTGCCAGTAGTCCCGAGAGGGCCGCGGGCGGGGAGCTGTTTTTT; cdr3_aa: CASSPERAAGGELFF
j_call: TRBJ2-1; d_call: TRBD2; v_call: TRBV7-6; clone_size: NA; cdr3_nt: TGTGCCAGCACGAATGTGGTAGCGGGATGGAATGAGCAGTTCTTC; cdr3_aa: CASTNVVAGWNEQFF
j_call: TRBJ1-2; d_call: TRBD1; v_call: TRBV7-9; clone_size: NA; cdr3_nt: TGTGCCAGCACCCTAGGGGACAGGGTGAATGGCTACACCTTC; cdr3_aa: CASTLGDRVNGYTF
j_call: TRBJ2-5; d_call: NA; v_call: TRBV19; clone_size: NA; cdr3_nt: TGTGCCAGTAGTATAGGAGGGTCAGAGACCCAGTACTTC; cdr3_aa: CASSIGGSETQYF
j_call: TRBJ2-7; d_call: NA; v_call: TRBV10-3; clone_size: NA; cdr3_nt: TGTGCCATCAGTGAGATGGAGGGAAGAAGGGCCTACGAGCAGTACTTC; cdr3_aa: CAISEMEGRRAYEQYF
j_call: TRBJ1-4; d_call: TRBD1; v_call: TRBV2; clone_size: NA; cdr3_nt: TGTGCCAGCAGTTCCCGACAGGGGACAGGTGCAACTAATGAAAAACTGTTTTTT; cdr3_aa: CASSSRQGTGATNEKLFF
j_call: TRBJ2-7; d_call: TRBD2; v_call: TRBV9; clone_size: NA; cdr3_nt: TGTGCCAGCAGCGCCTATGGACTAGCGGGAGTGTCCTACGAGCAGTACTTC; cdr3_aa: CASSAYGLAGVSYEQYF
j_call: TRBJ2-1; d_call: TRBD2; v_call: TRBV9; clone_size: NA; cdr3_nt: TGTGCCAGCAGCGTAGGAGTGGTTGGTCTAGCGGGAGAGAATGAGCAGTTCTTC; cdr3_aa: CASSVGVVGLAGENEQFF
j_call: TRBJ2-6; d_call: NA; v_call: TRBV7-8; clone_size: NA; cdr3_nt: TGTGCCAGCAGCTTATCCTACTCTGGGGCCAACGTCCTGACTTTC; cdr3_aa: CASSLSYSGANVLTF
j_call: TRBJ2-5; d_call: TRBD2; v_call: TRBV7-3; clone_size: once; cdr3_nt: TGTGCCAGCAGCGCGGGACTAGCGGGAGGACAAGAGACCCAGTACTTC; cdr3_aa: CASSAGLAGGQETQYF
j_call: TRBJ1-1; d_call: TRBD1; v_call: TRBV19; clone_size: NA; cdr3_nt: TGTGCCAGTAACAGGGGGTACACTGAAGCTTTCTTT; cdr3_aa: CASNRGYTEAFF
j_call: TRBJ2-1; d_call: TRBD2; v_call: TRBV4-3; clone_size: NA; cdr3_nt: TGCGCCAGCAGCCAAGTTATGGGACTAGCGGAATCCTACAATGAGCAGTTCTTC; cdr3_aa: CASSQVMGLAESYNEQFF
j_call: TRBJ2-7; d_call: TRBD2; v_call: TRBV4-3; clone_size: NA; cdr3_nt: TGCGCCAGCAGCCAAGGGATAGCGGGAGCCTACGAGCAGTACTTC; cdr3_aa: CASSQGIAGAYEQYF
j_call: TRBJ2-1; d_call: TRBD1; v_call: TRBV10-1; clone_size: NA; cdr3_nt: TGCGCCAGCAGTGATACAGGGGTACATGAGCAGTTCTTC; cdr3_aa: CASSDTGVHEQFF
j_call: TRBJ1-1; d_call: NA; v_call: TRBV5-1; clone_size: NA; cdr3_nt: TGCGCCAGCAGCTTAGGGACACCGATGAACACTGAAGCTTTCTTT; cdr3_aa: CASSLGTPMNTEAFF
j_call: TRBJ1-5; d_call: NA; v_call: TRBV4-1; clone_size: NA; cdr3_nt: TGCGCCAGCAGCCAAGTGAGTTCCATCCAGCCCCAGCATTTT; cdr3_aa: CASSQVSSIQPQHF
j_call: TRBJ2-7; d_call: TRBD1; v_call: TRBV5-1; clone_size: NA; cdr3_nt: TGCGCCAGCAGCTGGGGACAGCCCTACGAGCAGTACTTC; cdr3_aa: CASSWGQPYEQYF
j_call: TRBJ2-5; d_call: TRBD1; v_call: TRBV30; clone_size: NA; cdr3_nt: TGTGCCTGGAGTTTTCGCCGAGGACAGGGGGTTCAGGAGACCCAGTACTTC; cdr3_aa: CAWSFRRGQGVQETQYF
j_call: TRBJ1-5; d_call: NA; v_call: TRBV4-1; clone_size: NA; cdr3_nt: TGCGCCAGCAGCCAGGATTCCGGGAGGTACCGGAGCAATCAGCCCCAGCATTTT; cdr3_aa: CASSQDSGRYRSNQPQHF
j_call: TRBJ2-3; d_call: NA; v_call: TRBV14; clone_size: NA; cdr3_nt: TGTGCCAGCAGCCAAGATGAGGTTAGGACTGTCACAGATACGCAGTATTTT; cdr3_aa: CASSQDEVRTVTDTQYF
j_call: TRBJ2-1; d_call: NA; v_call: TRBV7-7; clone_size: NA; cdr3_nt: TGTGCTAGCAGCTTATCGAGATCCCTCAATGAGCAGTTCTTC; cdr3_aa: CASSLSRSLNEQFF
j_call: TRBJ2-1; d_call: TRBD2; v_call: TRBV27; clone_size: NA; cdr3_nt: TGTGCCAGCAGGGCTAGCGGGTACAATGAGCAGTTCTTC; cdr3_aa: CASRASGYNEQFF
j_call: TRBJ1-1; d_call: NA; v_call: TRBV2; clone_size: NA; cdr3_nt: TGTGCCAGCGAAGGGGGACTGAACACTGAAGCTTTCTTT; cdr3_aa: CASEGGLNTEAFF
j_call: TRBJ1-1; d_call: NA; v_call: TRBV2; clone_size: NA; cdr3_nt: TGTGCCAGCAGTGTGACAGAGCACACTGAAGCTTTCTTT; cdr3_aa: CASSVTEHTEAFF
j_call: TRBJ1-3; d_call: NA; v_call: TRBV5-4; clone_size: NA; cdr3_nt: TGTGCCAGCAGCCGACAGAGCTCTGGAAACACCATATATTTT; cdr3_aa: CASSRQSSGNTIYF
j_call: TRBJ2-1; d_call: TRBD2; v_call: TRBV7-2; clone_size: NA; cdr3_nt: TGTGCCAGCAGCTTAATAGCGGGGTCCTCCTACAATGAGCAGTTCTTC; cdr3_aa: CASSLIAGSSYNEQFF
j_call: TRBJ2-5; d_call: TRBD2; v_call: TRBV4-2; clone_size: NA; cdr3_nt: TGTGCCAGCAGCCAATCGCTAGCGGAAGAGACCCAGTACTTC; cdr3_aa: CASSQSLAEETQYF
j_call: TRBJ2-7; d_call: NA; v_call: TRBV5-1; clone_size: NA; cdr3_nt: TGCGCCAGCAGCTCCGACAGGCTTAAGCAGTACTTC; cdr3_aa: CASSSDRLKQYF
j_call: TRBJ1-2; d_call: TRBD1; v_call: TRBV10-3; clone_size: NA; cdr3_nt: TGTGCCATCAGTGAGAGGCAGGGGGCTGGCTACACCTTC; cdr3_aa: CAISERQGAGYTF
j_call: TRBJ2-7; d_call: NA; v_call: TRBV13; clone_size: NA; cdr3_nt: TGTGCCAGCAGCTCTCACAGGGAGTCCTACGAGCAGTACTTC; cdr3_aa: CASSSHRESYEQYF